This is a list of T cell receptor beta chains from one sample in a study of CD8 T cells in Susac syndrome. TCRdb independently ran MiXCR on the immunoSEQ multiplex PCR reads; one entry per CDR3 protein. The sample lists about 180,000 distinct CDR3 sequences, approximately 94% occurring once. The sample consisted of CD4+ T cells from PBMCs. Receptors originate from a human donor with multiple sclerosis. CDR3s include the opening cysteine and the closing phenylalanine or tryptophan. A D gene is named only where the DNA matches it firmly.

V	J	length	D	CDR3	DNA
TRBV24-1	TRBJ2-1	15	TRBD1	CATSDFETGDNEQFF	TGTGCCACCAGTGATTTCGAGACAGGGGACAATGAGCAGTTCTTC
TRBV9	TRBJ1-1	16	TRBD1	CASSVGMGGTDTEAFF	TGTGCCAGCAGCGTAGGGATGGGGGGGACAGACACTGAAGCTTTCTTT
TRBV4-3	TRBJ1-2	15	TRBD1	CASSYMGQGSHGYTF	TGCGCCAGCAGCTACATGGGACAGGGGAGCCATGGCTACACCTTC
TRBV7-2	TRBJ2-1	15	-	CASSLARLDWGEQFF	TGTGCCAGCAGCTTAGCGAGGCTAGACTGGGGGGAGCAGTTCTTC
TRBV4-3	TRBJ1-3	15	-	CASSQAGGYGNTIYF	TGCGCCAGCAGCCAAGCCGGGGGGTATGGAAACACCATATATTTT
TRBV18	TRBJ2-2	18	TRBD1	CASSAGTGFPDNTGELFF	TGTGCCAGCTCAGCCGGGACAGGGTTCCCGGATAACACCGGGGAGCTGTTTTTT
TRBV10-2	TRBJ1-2	14	TRBD1	CASRRTGGNYGYTF	TGCGCCAGCAGACGGACAGGGGGCAACTATGGCTACACCTTC
TRBV7-2	TRBJ2-7	13	-	CASSISGAYEQYF	TGTGCCAGCAGCATTAGCGGAGCCTACGAGCAGTACTTC
TRBV7-2	TRBJ2-3	14	-	CASSPGLSTDTQYF	TGTGCCAGCAGCCCGGGACTCAGCACAGATACGCAGTATTTT
TRBV9	TRBJ2-1	15	-	CASSAPGTVNNEQFF	TGTGCCAGCAGCGCCCCCGGGACGGTTAACAATGAGCAGTTCTTC
TRBV5-1	TRBJ2-4	13	-	CASSLAPGYIQYF	TGCGCCAGCAGCTTGGCCCCCGGGTACATTCAGTACTTC